This TCR beta chain was captured by sequencing in a study of blood T cells in healthy people across ages. J gave up 2 bases and V 5 bases, and 10 bases lay outside the gene matches. This CDR3 region has 16 residues. Through a sample-barcoded 5' primer and a J-beta primer mix, a second PCR was run for about 6 to 11 cycles. TCRdb processed the 5' RACE reads anew with MiXCR; each CDR3 protein has one entry. The sample has 1,800,000 or so distinct CDR3 sequences, roughly two fifths seen once; the top ten hold 23%. The source of this sequence is a human donor in good health. Sequenced sample: blood. The chain couples TRBV12-3 or TRBV12-4 to TRBJ1-2, with 8 positions matching TRBD1. The CDR3 nucleotides are TGTGCCAGCAGTGGGGGCAGGGGGCCCCTCAACTATGGCTACACCTTC. Translated: CASSGGRGPLNYGYTF.